This T cell receptor beta chain comes out of a study of Ad26.COV2.S vaccination and SARS-CoV-2 variants. The study, taken as a whole, reports: Overall T cell responses may have been underestimated by the analyses of TCR breadth and depth. Vaccine recipients had higher spike-specific TCR breadth than placebo recipients. Substantial breadth was reportedly displayed by spike-specific CD8+ and CD4+ T cell responses after vaccination.

Measured with immunoSEQ multiplex PCR; TCRdb has only the in-frame clones, and not every one. The profile shows fewer than 100,000 clones, more than 65% of them singletons. This clone showed up just once. Its matching antigen is unknown. The germline CDR1 and CDR2 sequences are MDHEN and SYDVKM. The V and J ends lost 5 bases and 4 bases, in that order; junction bases with no gene match: 8. The CDR3 has 16 residues. This TCR came from a human donor who had recovered from COVID-19. The chain uses TRBV28 and TRBJ2-3; 11 bases line up with TRBD2. The source was peripheral blood, collected after recovery from COVID-19. CDR3 region: CASSPLTSGMADTQYF. CDR3 sequence (DNA): TGTGCCAGCAGTCCCTTGACTAGCGGGATGGCAGATACGCAGTATTTT.